This record looks at one T cell receptor (beta chain) sequence and its context. Method: immunoSEQ multiplex PCR; TCRdb's copy keeps in-frame clones and lacks some. The repertoire holds 200,000 to 250,000 clones, with about 93% as singletons. Trimming stripped 4 bases from V and 4 bases from J, with 10 bases between. The CDR3 contains 13 residues. Germline V gene data show CDR1 as KGHSH and CDR2 as LQKENI. The data stem from a study of blood T cell repertoires in COVID-19. At the level of the study: The study drew acute and convalescent COVID-19 samples from the United States, Italy and Spain. PBMCs, B-cell-depleted T cells, or T cells provided the cDNA or gDNA that made up the material.

V gene TRBV18 combines with J gene TRBJ1-2, with unresolved D. The receptor's source is a man between 60 and 75 years old with COVID-19, enrolled during active disease. Sequenced input: peripheral blood. This chain's CDR3 is CASSQVRSYGYTF. CDR3 nucleotides: TGTGCCAGCTCACAGGTACGGAGCTATGGCTACACCTTC.